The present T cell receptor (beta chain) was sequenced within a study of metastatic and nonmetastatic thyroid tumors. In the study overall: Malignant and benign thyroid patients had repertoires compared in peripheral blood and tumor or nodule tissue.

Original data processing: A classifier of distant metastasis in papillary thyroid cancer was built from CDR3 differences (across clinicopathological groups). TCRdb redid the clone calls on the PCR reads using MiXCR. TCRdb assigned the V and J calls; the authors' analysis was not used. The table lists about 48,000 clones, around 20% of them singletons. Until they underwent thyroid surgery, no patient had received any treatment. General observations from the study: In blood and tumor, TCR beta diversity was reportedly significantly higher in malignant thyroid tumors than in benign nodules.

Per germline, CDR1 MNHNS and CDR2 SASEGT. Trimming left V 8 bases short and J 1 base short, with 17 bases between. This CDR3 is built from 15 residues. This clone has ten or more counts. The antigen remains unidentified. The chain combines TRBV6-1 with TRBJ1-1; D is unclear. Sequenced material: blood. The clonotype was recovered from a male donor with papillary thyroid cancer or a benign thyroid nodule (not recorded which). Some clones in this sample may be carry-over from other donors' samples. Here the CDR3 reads CASRLGRLGNTEAFF. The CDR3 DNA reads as TGTGCCAGCCGCCTGGGCAGGCTTGGGAACACTGAAGCTTTCTTT.